The rows below give T cell receptor beta chains drawn from one sample of a study of blood T cells in healthy people across ages. TCRdb ran MiXCR on the 5' RACE reads and lists one entry per CDR3 protein. The table records around 2 million distinct CDR3 sequences, approximately 40% of them present only once. The sample consisted of blood. The receptors were gathered from a human donor in good health. The CDR3 runs from the conserved cysteine through the conserved F or W. D genes are given only for firm matches. Clone size is stated in some rows and not others, as once, few, many or a class when expanded.

d_call | j_call | clone_size | v_call | cdr3_nt | cdr3_aa
TRBD1 | TRBJ2-3 | - | TRBV28 | TGTGCCAGCGGACACAGGGGTGATTTAGATACGCAGTATTTT | CASGHRGDLDTQYF
TRBD2 | TRBJ2-5 | - | TRBV11-2 | TGTGCCAGCAGCTTTCCGACTAGCGGGGGGCCCGGGAGCCAAGAGACCCAGTACTTC | CASSFPTSGGPGSQETQYF
- | TRBJ2-1 | many | TRBV5-1 | TGCGCCAGCAGCTTGGGAGACTACTACAATGAGCAGTTCTTC | CASSLGDYYNEQFF
- | TRBJ2-1 | few | TRBV9 | TGTGCCAGCAGCTTCCAGACAGGGAGGCACAATGAGCAGTTCTTC | CASSFQTGRHNEQFF
- | TRBJ2-7 | - | TRBV5-1 | TGCGCCAACAGCTTGCAAGGGAGATTGGGGCAGTACTTC | CANSLQGRLGQYF
TRBD1 | TRBJ2-7 | many | TRBV12-3/TRBV12-4 | TGTGCCAGCAGCTGGGGACAGGGAGACGAGCAGTACTTC | CASSWGQGDEQYF
- | TRBJ1-2 | once | TRBV4-1 | TGCGCCAGCAGCCACGTGGCGGACTCCAGAAGCTACACCTTC | CASSHVADSRSYTF
- | TRBJ2-3 | - | TRBV4-3 | TGCGCCAGCAGTCAAGCGGCGGATCCATCCACGGACACGCAGTATTTT | CASSQAADPSTDTQYF
TRBD2 | TRBJ2-5 | few | TRBV10-3 | TGTGCCATCAGTGGGCAAGGAGCGGGGGAGTTGGAGACCCAGTACTTC | CAISGQGAGELETQYF
- | TRBJ1-6 | - | TRBV11-2 | TGTGCCAGCGGCTTAGCTGGCAGCCGATATTCACCCCTCCACTTT | CASGLAGSRYSPLHF
- | TRBJ1-4 | - | TRBV28 | TGTGCCAGCAGTTTACCTCCAGATACAGCTTTTAATGAAAAACTGTTTTTT | CASSLPPDTAFNEKLFF
- | TRBJ2-3 | - | TRBV4-3 | TGCGCCAGCAGCCAAGGCTCACTACAGAGGGCAGATACGCAGTATTTT | CASSQGSLQRADTQYF
- | TRBJ2-3 | - | TRBV4-1 | TGCGCCAGCAGCCTGACCGACCCAAATCCCACAGATACGCAGTATTTT | CASSLTDPNPTDTQYF
- | TRBJ1-1 | - | TRBV7-9 | TGTGCCAGCAGCTTAGCCGCAGGGAAAGGGACTGAAGCTTTCTTT | CASSLAAGKGTEAFF
TRBD1 | TRBJ2-7 | - | TRBV20-1 | TGCAGTGTGGTTAGGACAGGTCCCTACGAGCAGTACTTC | CSVVRTGPYEQYF
- | TRBJ1-6 | few | TRBV29-1 | TGCAGCGTTGCCAGGGAGGGTAATTCACCCCTCCACTTT | CSVAREGNSPLHF
TRBD1 | TRBJ2-3 | - | TRBV7-9 | TGTGCCAGCAGTCAGGGGGCGCTGGTATTAGATACGCAGTATTTT | CASSQGALVLDTQYF
- | TRBJ2-7 | few | TRBV20-1 | TGCAGTGCTCCCTCGATGACGGGGAGCTCCTACGAGCAGTACTTC | CSAPSMTGSSYEQYF
- | TRBJ2-7 | - | TRBV28 | TGTGCCAGCAGCCCGGACCCGGCCCTGCTCGAGCAGTACTTC | CASSPDPALLEQYF
- | TRBJ2-6 | few | TRBV10-3 | TGTGCCATCAGGGCGGGACGAGACTCTGGGGCCAACGTCCTGACTTTC | CAIRAGRDSGANVLTF
- | TRBJ1-1 | - | TRBV7-3 | TGTGCCAGCAGCCCCGGGACGGATTATTCCTCCGCTTTCTTT | CASSPGTDYSSAFF
TRBD2 | TRBJ2-3 | few | TRBV10-3 | TGTGCCATCAGTGTAGAGACTAGCGGTCTCCGCACAGATACGCAGTATTTT | CAISVETSGLRTDTQYF
- | TRBJ2-7 | - | TRBV12-3/TRBV12-4 | TGTGCCAGCAGTTTAGCGTCATTTCGCTACGAGCAGTACTTC | CASSLASFRYEQYF
TRBD1 | TRBJ1-2 | - | TRBV6-1 | TGTGCCAGCAGTGATGCGGGACAGGGGGCTCTCTTTGGTTATGGCTACACCTTC | CASSDAGQGALFGYGYTF
- | TRBJ2-5 | once | TRBV29-1 | TGCAGCGCTGAGGAGACCCAGTACTTC | CSAEETQYF
- | TRBJ2-5 | few | TRBV20-1 | TGCAGTGCGATTGTAGGGGTAGAAGAGACCCAGTACTTC | CSAIVGVEETQYF
- | TRBJ1-2 | - | TRBV20-1 | TGCAGTGCTAGAGATCTCGGGACATACAACTATGGCTACACCTTC | CSARDLGTYNYGYTF
TRBD1 | TRBJ2-7 | - | TRBV20-1 | TGCAGTGCTGTAACCGGGACAGGTTCCTTTCACGAGCAGTACTTC | CSAVTGTGSFHEQYF
- | TRBJ2-6 | many | TRBV29-1 | TGCAGCGTTGGCGAGGGGCGAGTTGGGGCCAACGTCCTGACTTTC | CSVGEGRVGANVLTF
- | TRBJ2-3 | - | TRBV10-3 | TGTGCCATCAGTGATCTTCTGCACACAGATACGCAGTATTTT | CAISDLLHTDTQYF
TRBD2 | TRBJ2-1 | - | TRBV27 | TGTGCCAGCAGTTTATTGGCTAGCGGGGGGGAAGACGAGCAGTTCTTC | CASSLLASGGEDEQFF
TRBD2 | TRBJ2-1 | once | TRBV10-3 | TGTGCCATCAATAGCGGCGGGGGGGATGAGCAGTTCTTC | CAINSGGGDEQFF
- | TRBJ1-2 | - | TRBV7-6 | TGTGCCAGCAGCTTGACGAGGTTCAGAGGGTCCAGCTATGGCTACACCTTC | CASSLTRFRGSSYGYTF
TRBD1 | TRBJ1-1 | - | TRBV28 | TGTGCCAGCAGTTTACGACAGGGGGCTGGGGACACTGAAGCTTTCTTT | CASSLRQGAGDTEAFF
- | TRBJ1-5 | - | TRBV7-6 | TGTGCCAGCAGCCAAAAGGGTTCAGGGATAAGCAATCGGCCCCAGCATTTT | CASSQKGSGISNRPQHF
TRBD1 | TRBJ1-2 | - | TRBV28 | TGTGCCAGCAGTTCACGGGACAGGACCTATGGCTACACCTTC | CASSSRDRTYGYTF
TRBD1 | TRBJ2-4 | few | TRBV28 | TGTGCCACCGAAGGGGGCAGGGGCCAGCAGTACTTC | CATEGGRGQQYF
- | TRBJ1-1 | few | TRBV2 | TGTGCCACCGAGTGGTCAGGTGGTGGGACTGAAGCTTTCTTT | CATEWSGGGTEAFF
TRBD2 | TRBJ2-5 | - | TRBV10-3 | TGTGCCACCGGACCGGGTCAGCGGGAGGAGACCCAGTACTTC | CATGPGQREETQYF
- | TRBJ2-2 | - | TRBV7-2 | TGTGCCAGCAGCTGGCGTTGGGTCACCGGGGAGCTGTTTTTT | CASSWRWVTGELFF
- | TRBJ1-4 | few | TRBV7-2 | TGTGCCAGCCACGGGGGCAGGGAGGGAAAACTGTTTTTT | CASHGGREGKLFF
- | TRBJ2-5 | few | TRBV15 | TGTGCCACCAGCAGCCGACAGGAGAATCAAGAGACCCAGTACTTC | CATSSRQENQETQYF
- | TRBJ2-3 | few | TRBV25-1 | TGTGCCAGCAGGCACAACATCGGGGAGTCGACAGATACGCAGTATTTT | CASRHNIGESTDTQYF
TRBD2 | TRBJ2-1 | - | TRBV5-1 | TGCGCCAGCAGCTTGCTAGCGGGGGGGCCGGAGACCCAGTTCTTC | CASSLLAGGPETQFF
- | TRBJ1-1 | many | TRBV7-9 | TGTGCCAGCAGTCCCGGGACAACTGAAGCTTTCTTT | CASSPGTTEAFF
- | TRBJ2-5 | - | TRBV5-1 | TGCGCCAGCAGCTTGGTGGCGGGGCAAAAGGAGACCCAGTACTTC | CASSLVAGQKETQYF
- | TRBJ2-1 | few | TRBV27 | TGTGCCAGCAGCATTAGTGGGGGGTTATACAATGAGCAGTTCTTC | CASSISGGLYNEQFF
TRBD1 | TRBJ1-2 | - | TRBV18 | TGTGCCAGCTCTTACAACAGGGGTGGCTACACCTTC | CASSYNRGGYTF
TRBD1 | TRBJ2-7 | once | TRBV2 | TGTGCCAGCAGGAGAGGGACAGACAGCTACGAGCAGTACTTC | CASRRGTDSYEQYF
- | TRBJ1-2 | few | TRBV7-2 | TGTGCCAGCAGCTCCTTAACAGCTTCCTATGGCTACACCTTC | CASSSLTASYGYTF
- | TRBJ2-6 | - | TRBV27 | TGTGCCAGCAGTCCCCATACACAACCTGGGGCCAACGTCCTGACTTTC | CASSPHTQPGANVLTF
- | TRBJ2-3 | few | TRBV24-1 | TGTGCCACCAGTGATTTCCTTAGCACAGATACGCAGTATTTT | CATSDFLSTDTQYF
- | TRBJ1-2 | - | TRBV20-1 | TGCAGTGCACTTTACAGGGTTGATAACTATGGCTACACCTTC | CSALYRVDNYGYTF
- | TRBJ1-2 | few | TRBV6-5 | TGTGCCAGCAGTTACCTGGCGAGGGGCGCGGACTATGGCTACACCTTC | CASSYLARGADYGYTF
- | TRBJ1-2 | - | TRBV20-1 | TGCAGTGCTAGCTCCCGGTTCGGGGGCTACACCTTC | CSASSRFGGYTF
- | TRBJ2-7 | - | TRBV3-1 | TGTGCCAGCAGCCAAGGGTACAGCGGGCTGACCTACGAGCAGTACTTC | CASSQGYSGLTYEQYF
TRBD1 | TRBJ2-4 | - | TRBV7-2 | TGTGCCAGCAGTTTAAGGGTGGGGACAGCAGAGCAGTACTTC | CASSLRVGTAEQYF
- | TRBJ1-1 | - | TRBV29-1 | TGCAGCGCGGACACTCCCGGGCGGACTGAAGCTTTCTTT | CSADTPGRTEAFF
- | TRBJ2-7 | - | TRBV6-2/TRBV6-3 | TGTGCCAGCGGTTATGGGACGGAATTCTCCTACGAGCAGTACTTC | CASGYGTEFSYEQYF